These 11 T cell receptor beta chains share one sample of origin, sequenced in a study of early T cells in non-severe SARS-CoV-2 infection. MiXCR was run by TCRdb on the 5' RACE reads, yielding one entry per CDR3 protein. Counted here are about 70,000 distinct CDR3 sequences, 4.5% to 6% occurring once; the ten biggest clones make up approximately 7%. The starting material was whole blood, obtained at baseline. The receptors were gathered from an adult who was a healthcare worker with PCR-confirmed SARS-CoV-2 infection or an uninfected control (not recorded which).

This clonotype was counted between two and nine times. This chain links TRBV29-1 with TRBJ2-5; no definite D call. Germline values: CDR1 SQVTM, CDR2 ANQGSEA. This CDR3 is built from 13 residues. V lost 3 bases to trimming and J lost 1 base, with 9 bases between them. The CDR3 spells CSVDGLVQETQYF. CDR3 nucleotides: TGCAGCGTTGACGGCCTAGTCCAAGAGACCCAGTACTTC. The variable domain in full, completed from reference TRBV29-1 and TRBJ2-5, reads SAVISQKPSRDICQRGTSLTIQCQVDSQVTMMFWYRQQPGQSLTLIATANQGSEATYESGFVIDKFPISRPNLTFSTLTVSNMSPEDSSIYLCSVDGLVQETQYFGPGTRLLVL.

This clonotype was seen only a few times. The chain links TRBV3-2 to TRBJ2-1; TRBD2, the table's D call, lacks a check against the DNA. TRBV3-2 is noted as a pseudogene. The CDR3 length is 17 residues. Written as DNA, the CDR3 is TGTGCCAGCAGCCGGATAGCAGCACGACTAGCGAGCAATGAGCAGTTCTTC. Translating gives CASSRIAARLASNEQFF.

This clonotype was seen at least ten times. CDR3: CASRTSGPWGPYNEQFF. CDR3 bases: TGTGCCAGCAGGACTAGCGGGCCCTGGGGGCCCTACAATGAGCAGTTCTTC. The chain recombines TRBV14 with TRBJ2-1; 10 nucleotides align to TRBD2. Germline CDR1 reads SGHDN; CDR2 reads FVKESK. The CDR3 has 17 residues. V lost 6 bases to trimming and J lost 2 bases; unmatched junction nucleotides: 10.

This clonotype was detected many times. The rearrangement joins TRBV20-1 to TRBJ1-1; TRBD1 is a possible D gene (5 bases). The CDR3 contains 14 residues. Trimming took off 2 bases at V and 2 bases at J, with 12 bases between the two ends. Germline V lookup: CDR1 DFQATT, CDR2 SNEGSKA (reference sequence). CDR3 in amino acids: CSARTRQHNTEAFF. The DNA of the CDR3 is TGCAGTGCTAGAACCCGACAGCACAACACTGAAGCTTTCTTT.

This clonotype came up a few times. The chain couples TRBV5-5 to TRBJ2-7; 7 positions match TRBD1. V trimming: 4 bases; J trimming: 2 bases; junction bases outside the gene matches: 6. Germline CDR1 SGHKS, CDR2 YYEKEE (reference sequence). The CDR3 totals 14 residues. The CDR3 DNA follows: TGTGCCAGCAGCCGCCGGGACAGCCCCTACGAGCAGTACTTC. Its protein is CASSRRDSPYEQYF.

This clonotype was found a few times. This chain joins TRBV6-5 and TRBJ2-7, with 10 bases lining up with TRBD2. The V segment lost 5 bases and the J segment 0 bases; nucleotides outside the gene matches: 4. The germline CDR1 and CDR2 sequences are MNHEY and SVGAGI. CDR3 length: 15 residues. CDR3 protein: CASSTLAGGSYEQYF. CDR3 sequence (DNA): TGTGCCAGCAGTACATTAGCGGGAGGCTCCTACGAGCAGTACTTC.

The table lists this clonotype with many counts. V usage is TRBV6-5 and J usage is TRBJ2-5, with a weak D call TRBD1 (6 bases). The germline V and J ends were trimmed by 4 bases and 5 bases, with 17 bases remaining between them. This CDR3 has 15 residues. Looked up from germline, CDR1 is MNHEY and CDR2 is SVGAGI. The CDR3 sequence: CASSLTGIVPETQYF. DNA for the CDR3: TGTGCCAGCAGTTTAACAGGGATAGTGCCGGAGACCCAGTACTTC.

This clonotype was seen at least ten times. V is TRBV7-6 and J is TRBJ2-1, with 9 positions matching TRBD1. The length of the CDR3 is 16 residues. CDR1 and CDR2 (germline): SGHVS, FNYEAQ. V shed 5 bases, J shed 4 bases, and the junction held 9 bases outside the gene matches. The CDR3 region has the DNA TGTGCCAGCAGCGCCTCGGGACAGGGACTTTACAATGAGCAGTTCTTC. It encodes CASSASGQGLYNEQFF.

This clonotype was recorded many times. The chain recombines TRBV4-1 with TRBJ2-7; TRBD1 matches at 11 bases. J was trimmed by 0 bases and V by 0 bases; bases with no gene match: 1. CDR1 MGHRA and CDR2 YSYEKL come from the germline V gene. The CDR3 sequence is 16 residues long. CDR3 sequence (DNA): TGCGCCAGCAGCCAAGACGGGACAGGGGGCTCCTACGAGCAGTACTTC. Translation: CASSQDGTGGSYEQYF.

This clonotype was found many times. V is TRBV12-3 or TRBV12-4 and J is TRBJ2-1; 7 nucleotides match TRBD2. This CDR3 region has 15 residues. V shed 3 bases and J 8 bases; nucleotides not matched to a gene: 10. The CDR3 is CASSFRAGDGDEQFF. As DNA, the CDR3 is TGTGCCAGCAGTTTCCGTGCGGGAGATGGGGATGAGCAGTTCTTC.

This clonotype was counted at least ten times. This chain links TRBV11-2 with TRBJ1-1; D not resolved. Germline V gene data show CDR1 as SGHAT and CDR2 as FQNNGV. The V end lost 1 base, the J end lost 5 bases, and 20 bases lay between the germline ends. The CDR3 contains 17 residues. The CDR3 loop is CASSLVSFGSPGTEAFF. CDR3 bases: TGTGCCAGCAGCTTAGTTTCCTTCGGGTCCCCTGGGACTGAAGCTTTCTTT.